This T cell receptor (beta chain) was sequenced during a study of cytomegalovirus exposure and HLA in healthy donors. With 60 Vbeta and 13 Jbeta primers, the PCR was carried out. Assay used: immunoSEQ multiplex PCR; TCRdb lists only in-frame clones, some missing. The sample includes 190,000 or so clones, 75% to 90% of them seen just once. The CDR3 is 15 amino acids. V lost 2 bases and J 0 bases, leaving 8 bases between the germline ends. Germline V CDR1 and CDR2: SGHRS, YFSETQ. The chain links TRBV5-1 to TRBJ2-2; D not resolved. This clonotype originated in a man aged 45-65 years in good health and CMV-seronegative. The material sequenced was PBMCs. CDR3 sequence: CASSLGSANTGELFF. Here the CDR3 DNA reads TGCGCCAGCAGCTTAGGCAGCGCGAACACCGGGGAGCTGTTTTTT.